The text below deals with one TCR beta chain. The antigen this receptor binds is unknown. The CDR3 end lies 3 residues beyond the end of the read and is filled in from the germline J gene. The sample's time point, from its label and the paper: blood sample drawn before combined kidney and bone marrow transplant. Thawed PBMCs were FACS-sorted into unstimulated Tregs (CD4+CD25+CD127-), CD4+ non-Tregs (CD4+CD25-), CD4 cells and CD8 cells. The patients were several recipients of combined kidney and bone marrow transplants from the ITN036ST trial, and samples were available only from these trial subjects. Healthy control blood was processed to PBMCs with a Ficoll density gradient and then cryopreserved, whereas patient PBMCs were collected both before and after transplant. These data come from a study of Tregs in tolerant kidney transplant recipients (dated by TCRdb to the late 2010s). Context from the whole study: The transplants used related donors with nonmyeloablative bone marrow transplantation, and mixed chimerism in the human trials was transient. TCRbeta sequencing was used in the study to identify donor-specific regulatory T cells before combined kidney and bone marrow transplantation, and the identified cells were then tracked after transplant. General findings and caveats noted by the study authors: Expanding Tregs with activated donor B cells appeared to identify the most biologically relevant and donor-specific TCRbeta repertoire. For some patients, the PCR primers changed as time went on, which meant samples from those patients could not be compared with one another at the nucleotide level. In tolerant patients, donor-specific Tregs expanded more than Tregs overall, which suggests antigen-driven rather than nonspecific expansion. Because the study included only a small number of patients, the results must be confirmed in larger populations and under other immunosuppression protocols. Biological reproducibility was not examined directly, but technical replication error appeared to be minimal.

The CDR3 measures 14 amino acids from cysteine to phenylalanine. The CDR3 was read in part: 33 bases, with the frame set at base 1. V loses 5 bases of germline sequence and J loses 3 bases, and the interval between the two ends is 13 bases. The germline V gene (reference sequence) specifies LNHDA as CDR1 and SQIVND as CDR2. For TCRbeta CDR3 sequencing, genomic DNA from the sorted cells was extracted using the QIAGEN DNeasy Blood and Tissue Kit. Through immunoSEQ, high-throughput TCRbeta CDR3 sequencing was done commercially, including PCR amplification with internal controls and bias correction. The published analysis was carried out like this. Unique productive TCRbeta sequences were defined by CDR3 nucleotide sequence where primers matched, and otherwise by CDR3 amino acid sequence together with Vbeta and Jbeta genes. As a correction for sorting error, sequences shared between sorted populations at a frequency ratio of 2:1 or less were discarded, and the remaining shared sequences were assigned to the higher population. A sequence was defined as donor-reactive if the sequence was expanded at least 5-fold in CFSE-low cells compared with unstimulated cells and had a frequency of at least 0.01% in CFSE-low cells. Jensen-Shannon divergence calculated on the top 100 TCRbeta sequences ranked by frequency was used to measure repertoire divergence. For any sample with multiple sequencing runs, sorting error was corrected in each run separately before the runs were pooled. Held by TCRdb, this immuneACCESS table contains in-frame sequences only and omits some clones. Under half of the omission traces to an unresolved V gene where checked; the cause of the rest is unknown. The V and J calls and clone size are taken from that table; D and trimming were inferred from the DNA. In this sample's table one finds roughly 48,000 clones. The top ten clones comprise roughly 0.89% of the sample.

The receptor was isolated from a human donor who received a combined kidney and bone marrow transplant. This receptor chain uses TRBV19 and TRBJ2-5; the D segment could be TRBD1, given 5 matching bases. The material sequenced was CD4+ T cells from blood, taken before the transplant. The CDR3 in this case is CASSPQVGEETQYF. The sequenced part of the CDR3 DNA is TGTGCCAGTAGTCCCCAGGTAGGGGAAGAGACC.